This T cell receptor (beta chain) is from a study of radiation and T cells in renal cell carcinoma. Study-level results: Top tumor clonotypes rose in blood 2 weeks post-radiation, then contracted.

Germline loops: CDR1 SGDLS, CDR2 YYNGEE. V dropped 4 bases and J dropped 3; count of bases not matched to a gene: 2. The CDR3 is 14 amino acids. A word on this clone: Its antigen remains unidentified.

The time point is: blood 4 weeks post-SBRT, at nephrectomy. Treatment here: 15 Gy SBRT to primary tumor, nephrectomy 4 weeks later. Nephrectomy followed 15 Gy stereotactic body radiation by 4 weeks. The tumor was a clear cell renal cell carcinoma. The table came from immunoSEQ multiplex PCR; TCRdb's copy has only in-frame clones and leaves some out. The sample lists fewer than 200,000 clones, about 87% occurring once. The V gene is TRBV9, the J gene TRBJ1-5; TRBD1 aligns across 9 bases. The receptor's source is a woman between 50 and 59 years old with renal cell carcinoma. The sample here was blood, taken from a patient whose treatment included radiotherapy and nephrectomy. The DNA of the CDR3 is TGTGCCAGCAGCAGGGACAGGGACAATCAGCCCCAGCATTTT. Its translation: CASSRDRDNQPQHF. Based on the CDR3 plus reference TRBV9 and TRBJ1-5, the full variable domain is DSGVTQTPKHLITATGQRVTLRCSPRSGDLSVYWYQQSLDQGLQFLIQYYNGEERAKGNILERFSAQQFPDLHSELNLSSLELGDSALYFCASSRDRDNQPQHFGDGTRLSIL.